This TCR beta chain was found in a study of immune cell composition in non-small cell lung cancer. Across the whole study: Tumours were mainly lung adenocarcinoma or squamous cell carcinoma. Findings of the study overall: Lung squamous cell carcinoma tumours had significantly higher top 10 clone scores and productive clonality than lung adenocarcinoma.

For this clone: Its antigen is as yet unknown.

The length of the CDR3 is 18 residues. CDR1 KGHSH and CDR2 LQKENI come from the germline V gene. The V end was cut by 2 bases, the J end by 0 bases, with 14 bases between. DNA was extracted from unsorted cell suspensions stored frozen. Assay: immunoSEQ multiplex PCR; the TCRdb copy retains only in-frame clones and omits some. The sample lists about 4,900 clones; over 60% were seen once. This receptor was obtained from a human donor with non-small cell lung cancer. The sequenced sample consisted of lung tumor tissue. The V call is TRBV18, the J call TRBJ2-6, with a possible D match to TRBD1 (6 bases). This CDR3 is CASSPSWTASSGANVLTF. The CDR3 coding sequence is TGTGCCAGCTCACCATCTTGGACAGCCAGCTCTGGGGCCAACGTCCTGACTTTC.